Reported below is one T cell receptor (beta chain). Measured with immunoSEQ multiplex PCR; TCRdb has only the in-frame clones, and not every one. The sample shows 65,000 to 95,000 clones, about 92% of them seen only once. CDR1 is SEHNR, CDR2 FQNEAQ, per germline (reference sequence). The CDR3 has 13 residues. Trimming removed 4 bases from V and 0 bases from J, with 6 bases in between. These data are taken from a study of technical replicates of blood from a few donors. This sequence originates from a human donor in good health. Sequencing was carried out using T cells isolated from PBMCs. The chain employs TRBV7-9 and TRBJ1-1, with unresolved D. Written as DNA, the CDR3 is TGTGCCAGCAGCTCAGCCATGAACACTGAAGCTTTCTTT. Its protein product is CASSSAMNTEAFF.